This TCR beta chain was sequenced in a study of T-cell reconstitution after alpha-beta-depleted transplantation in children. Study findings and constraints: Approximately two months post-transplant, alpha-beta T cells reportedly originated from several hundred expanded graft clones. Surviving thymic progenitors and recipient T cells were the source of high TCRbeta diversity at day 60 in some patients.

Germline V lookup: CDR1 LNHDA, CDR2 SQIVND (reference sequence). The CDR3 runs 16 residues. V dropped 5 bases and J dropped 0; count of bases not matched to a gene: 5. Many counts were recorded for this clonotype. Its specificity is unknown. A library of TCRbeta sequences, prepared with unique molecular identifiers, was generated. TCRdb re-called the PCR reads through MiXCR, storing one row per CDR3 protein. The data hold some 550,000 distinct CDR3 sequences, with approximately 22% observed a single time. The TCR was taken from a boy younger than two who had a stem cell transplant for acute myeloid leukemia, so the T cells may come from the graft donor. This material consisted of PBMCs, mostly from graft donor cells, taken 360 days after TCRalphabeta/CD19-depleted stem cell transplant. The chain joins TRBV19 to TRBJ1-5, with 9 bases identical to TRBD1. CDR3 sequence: CASSSTGGPSNQPQHF. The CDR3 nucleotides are TGTGCCAGTAGTTCAACAGGGGGCCCTAGCAATCAGCCCCAGCATTTT.